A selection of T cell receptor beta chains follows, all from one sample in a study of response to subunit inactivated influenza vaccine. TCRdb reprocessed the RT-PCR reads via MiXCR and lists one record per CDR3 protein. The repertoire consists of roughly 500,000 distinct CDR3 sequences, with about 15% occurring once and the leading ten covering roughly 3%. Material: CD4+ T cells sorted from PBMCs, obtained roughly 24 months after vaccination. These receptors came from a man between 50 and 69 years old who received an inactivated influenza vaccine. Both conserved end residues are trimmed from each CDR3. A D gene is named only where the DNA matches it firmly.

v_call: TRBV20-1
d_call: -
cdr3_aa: SAHWTVGPGETQY

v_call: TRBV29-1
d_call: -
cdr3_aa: SVCRDGHYNEQF

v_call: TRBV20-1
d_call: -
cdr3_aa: SASTTGSLQQY

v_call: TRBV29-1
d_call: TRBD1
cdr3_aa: SVVPMGQGNEQY

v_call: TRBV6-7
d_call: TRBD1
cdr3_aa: ASSFTGTGVQTGANVLT

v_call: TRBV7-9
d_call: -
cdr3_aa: ASSLNRARGAGYT

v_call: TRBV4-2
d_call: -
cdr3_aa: ASSVHDGELF

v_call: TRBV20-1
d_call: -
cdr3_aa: SAGNYNEQF

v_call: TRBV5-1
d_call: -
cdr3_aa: ASSSATGSGELF

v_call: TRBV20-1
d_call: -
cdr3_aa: SARDVGVYNEQF

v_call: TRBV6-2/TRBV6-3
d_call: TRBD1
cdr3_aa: ASSYPQNRGYEQY

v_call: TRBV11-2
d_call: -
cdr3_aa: ASSHPGGELF

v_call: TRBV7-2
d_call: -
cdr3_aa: ASRRQFSTDTQY

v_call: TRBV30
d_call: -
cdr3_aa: AWSVHREAF

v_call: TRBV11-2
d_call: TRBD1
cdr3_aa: ASSLDRRTGNTGELF

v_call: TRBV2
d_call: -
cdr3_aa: ASGSVGNTIY

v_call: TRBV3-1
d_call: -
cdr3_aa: ASSQEPVSPGTEAF

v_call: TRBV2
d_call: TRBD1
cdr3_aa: ASSEGTGDYGYT

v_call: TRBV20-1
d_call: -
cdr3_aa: SARDLGSPSYEQY

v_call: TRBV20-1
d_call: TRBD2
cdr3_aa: SARDPGGTSGYEQY

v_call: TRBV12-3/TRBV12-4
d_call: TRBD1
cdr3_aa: ASSQGQPLVYGYT

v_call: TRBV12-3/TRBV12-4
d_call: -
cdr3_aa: ASSSGVGYT

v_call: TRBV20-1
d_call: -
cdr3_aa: SAPRSGNTGELF

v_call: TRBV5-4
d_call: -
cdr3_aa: ASSPGYISTGELF

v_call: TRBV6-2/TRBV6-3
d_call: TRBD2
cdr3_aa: ASSDSGTSGLSTDTQY

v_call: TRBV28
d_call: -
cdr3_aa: ASSAIGAGEQY

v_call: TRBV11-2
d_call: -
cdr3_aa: ASSLSDRWETQY

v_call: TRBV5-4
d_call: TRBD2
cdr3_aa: ASSLRGLADQSTDTQY

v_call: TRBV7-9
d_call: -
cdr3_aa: ASTLRGVDYEQY

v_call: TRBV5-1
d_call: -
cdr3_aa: ASSLRDSTDTQY

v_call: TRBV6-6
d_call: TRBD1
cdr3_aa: ASSSRGVYTIY

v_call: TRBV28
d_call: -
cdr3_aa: ASSFLPLEAF

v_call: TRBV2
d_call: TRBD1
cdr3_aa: ASSEYGQGQGPQH

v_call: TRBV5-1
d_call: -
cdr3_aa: ASSLDGTVGVQF

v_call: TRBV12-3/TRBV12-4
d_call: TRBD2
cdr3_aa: ASTPGGSIADTQY

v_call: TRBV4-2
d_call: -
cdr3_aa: ASSQSWGLWASYGYT

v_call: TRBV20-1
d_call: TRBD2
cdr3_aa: SARIHAAGETGELF

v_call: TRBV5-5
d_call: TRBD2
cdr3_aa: ASSFTSGNTDTQY

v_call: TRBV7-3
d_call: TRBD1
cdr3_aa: ASSSGSGTGGYT

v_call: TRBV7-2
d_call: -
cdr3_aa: ASSLGGTHVTGYT

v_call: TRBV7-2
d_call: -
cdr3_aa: ASTPLGSYNEQF

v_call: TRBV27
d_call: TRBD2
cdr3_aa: ASSLSRQTSSETQY

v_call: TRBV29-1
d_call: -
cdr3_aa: SVDSGHNEQF